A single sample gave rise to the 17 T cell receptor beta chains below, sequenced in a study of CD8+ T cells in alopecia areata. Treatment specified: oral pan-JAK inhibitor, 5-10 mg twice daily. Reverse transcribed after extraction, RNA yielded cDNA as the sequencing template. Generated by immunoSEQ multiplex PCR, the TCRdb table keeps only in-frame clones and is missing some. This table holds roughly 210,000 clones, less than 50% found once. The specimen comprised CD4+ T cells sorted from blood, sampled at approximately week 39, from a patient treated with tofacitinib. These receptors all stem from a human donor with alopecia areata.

CDR3 sequence (DNA): TGTGCCAGCAGCGTTACGGACAGGGGTGAGACCCAGTACTTC. This gives the protein CASSVTDRGETQYF. The chain uses TRBV5-6 and TRBJ2-5, with TRBD1 matching over 9 bases. This CDR3 region has 14 residues. With V trimmed by 4 bases and J by 5 bases, 6 bases remained unmatched. Per the germline V gene, CDR1 is SGHDT and CDR2 is YYEEEE. Full variable domain (rest looked up from reference TRBV5-6 and TRBJ2-5): DAGVTQSPTHLIKTRGQQVTLRCSPKSGHDTVSWYQQALGQGPQFIFQYYEEEERQRGNFPDRFSGHQFPNYSSELNVNALLLGDSALYLCASSVTDRGETQYFGPGTRLLVL.

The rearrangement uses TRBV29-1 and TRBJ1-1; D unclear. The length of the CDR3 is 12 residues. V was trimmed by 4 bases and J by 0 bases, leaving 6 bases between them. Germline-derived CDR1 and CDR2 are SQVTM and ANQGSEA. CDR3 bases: TGCAGCGTTGGCAGGATGAACACTGAAGCTTTCTTT. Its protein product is CSVGRMNTEAFF.

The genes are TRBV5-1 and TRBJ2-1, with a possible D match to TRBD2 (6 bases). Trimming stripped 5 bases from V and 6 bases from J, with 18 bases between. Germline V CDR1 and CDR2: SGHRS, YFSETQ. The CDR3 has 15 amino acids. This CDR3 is CASRSGLPSVNEQFF. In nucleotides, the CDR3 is TGCGCCAGCAGGAGCGGGCTTCCCTCGGTCAATGAGCAGTTCTTC.

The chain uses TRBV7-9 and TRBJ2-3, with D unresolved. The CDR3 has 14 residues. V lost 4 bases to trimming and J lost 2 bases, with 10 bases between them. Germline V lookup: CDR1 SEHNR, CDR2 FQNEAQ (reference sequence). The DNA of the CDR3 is TGTGCCAGCAGCTATTCGGAGAACACAGATACGCAGTATTTT. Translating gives CASSYSENTDTQYF.

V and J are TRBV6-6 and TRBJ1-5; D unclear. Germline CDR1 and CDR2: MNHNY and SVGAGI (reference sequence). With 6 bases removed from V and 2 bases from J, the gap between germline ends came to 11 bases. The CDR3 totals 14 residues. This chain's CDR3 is CASSYDGRNQPQHF. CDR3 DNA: TGTGCCAGCAGCTACGACGGGCGCAATCAGCCCCAGCATTTT.

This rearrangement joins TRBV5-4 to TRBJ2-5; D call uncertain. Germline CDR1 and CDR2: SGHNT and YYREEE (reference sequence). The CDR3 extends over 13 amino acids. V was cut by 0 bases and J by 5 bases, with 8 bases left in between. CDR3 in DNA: TGTGCCAGCAGCTTGGACGGAATGGAGACCCAGTACTTC. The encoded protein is CASSLDGMETQYF.

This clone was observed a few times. DNA of the CDR3: TGTGCCTGGAGTCCCCAGGGAGATCAGCCCCAGCATTTT. Amino acids: CAWSPQGDQPQHF. The genes are TRBV30 and TRBJ1-5, with D maybe TRBD1 (5 bases). Germline V lookup: CDR1 GTSNPN, CDR2 SVGIG (reference sequence). There are 13 residues in the CDR3. V shed 2 bases and J shed 5 bases, with 10 bases lying between them. The variable domain in full, completed from reference TRBV30 and TRBJ1-5, reads SQTIHQWPATLVQPVGSPLSLECTVEGTSNPNLYWYRQAAGRGLQLLFYSVGIGQISSEVPQNLSASRPQDRQFILSSKKLLLSDSGFYLCAWSPQGDQPQHFGDGTRLSIL.

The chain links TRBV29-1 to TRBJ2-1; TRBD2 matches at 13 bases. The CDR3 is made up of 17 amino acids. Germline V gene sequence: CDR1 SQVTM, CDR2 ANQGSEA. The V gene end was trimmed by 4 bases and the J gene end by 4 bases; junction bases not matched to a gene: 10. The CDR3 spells CSVVRRLAGGRYNEQFF. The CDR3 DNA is TGCAGCGTTGTACGGCGACTAGCGGGAGGTCGGTACAATGAGCAGTTCTTC.

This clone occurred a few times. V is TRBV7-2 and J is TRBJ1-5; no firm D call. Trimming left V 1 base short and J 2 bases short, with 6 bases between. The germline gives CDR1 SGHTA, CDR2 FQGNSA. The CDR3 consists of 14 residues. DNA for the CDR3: TGTGCCAGCAGCTTAGGGCAACGCAATCAGCCCCAGCATTTT. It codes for CASSLGQRNQPQHF.

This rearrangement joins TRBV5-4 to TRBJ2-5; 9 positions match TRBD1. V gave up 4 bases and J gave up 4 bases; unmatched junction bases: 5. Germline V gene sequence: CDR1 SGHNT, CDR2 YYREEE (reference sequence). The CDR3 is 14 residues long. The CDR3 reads CASSITGGLETQYF. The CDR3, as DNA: TGTGCCAGCAGCATTACAGGGGGCCTAGAGACCCAGTACTTC.

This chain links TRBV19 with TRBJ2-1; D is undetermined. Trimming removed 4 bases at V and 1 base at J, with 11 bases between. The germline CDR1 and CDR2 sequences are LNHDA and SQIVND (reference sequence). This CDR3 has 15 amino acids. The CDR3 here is CASSRGSWSYNEQFF. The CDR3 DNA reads TGTGCCAGTAGTAGGGGAAGTTGGTCCTACAATGAGCAGTTCTTC.

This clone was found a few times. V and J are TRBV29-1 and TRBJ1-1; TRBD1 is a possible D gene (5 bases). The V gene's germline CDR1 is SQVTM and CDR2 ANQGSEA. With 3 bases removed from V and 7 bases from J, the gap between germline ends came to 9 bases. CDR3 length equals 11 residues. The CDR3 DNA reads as TGCAGCGTTGAGCGGCAGGGTGAAGCTTTCTTT. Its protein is CSVERQGEAFF.

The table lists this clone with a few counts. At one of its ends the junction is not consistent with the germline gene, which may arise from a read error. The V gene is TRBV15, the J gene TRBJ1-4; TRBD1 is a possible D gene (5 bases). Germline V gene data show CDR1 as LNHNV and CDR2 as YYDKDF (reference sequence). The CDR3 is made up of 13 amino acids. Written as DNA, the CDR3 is TGTGCCACCAGCAGAGAAGGGGATTCTAATCGAGTTTTT. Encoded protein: CATSREGDSNRVF. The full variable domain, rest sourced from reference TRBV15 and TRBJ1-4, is DAMVIQNPRYQVTQFGKPVTLSCSQTLNHNVMYWYQQKSSQAPKLLFHYYDKDFNNEADTPDNFQSRRPNTSFCFLDIRSPGLGDTAMYLCATSREGDSNRVFGSGTQLSVL.

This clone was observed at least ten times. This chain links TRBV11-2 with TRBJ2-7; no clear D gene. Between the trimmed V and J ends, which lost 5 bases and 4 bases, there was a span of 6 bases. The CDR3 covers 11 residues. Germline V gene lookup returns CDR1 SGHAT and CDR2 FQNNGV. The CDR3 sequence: CASSPKYEQYF. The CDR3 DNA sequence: TGTGCCAGCAGCCCAAAGTACGAGCAGTACTTC.

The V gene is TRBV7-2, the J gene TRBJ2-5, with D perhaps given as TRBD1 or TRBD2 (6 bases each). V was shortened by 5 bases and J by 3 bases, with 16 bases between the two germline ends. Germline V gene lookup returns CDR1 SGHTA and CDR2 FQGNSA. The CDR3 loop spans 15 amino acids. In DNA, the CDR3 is TGTGCCAGCAGCGGCTCCGGACAGCGGGAAGAGACCCAGTACTTC. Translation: CASSGSGQREETQYF.

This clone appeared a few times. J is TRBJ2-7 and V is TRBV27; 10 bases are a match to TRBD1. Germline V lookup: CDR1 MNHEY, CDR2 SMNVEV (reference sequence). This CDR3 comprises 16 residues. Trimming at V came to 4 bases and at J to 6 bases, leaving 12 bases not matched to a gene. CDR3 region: CASSSTRDRGQAEQYF. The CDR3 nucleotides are TGTGCCAGCAGTTCCACCCGGGACAGGGGACAAGCCGAGCAGTACTTC.

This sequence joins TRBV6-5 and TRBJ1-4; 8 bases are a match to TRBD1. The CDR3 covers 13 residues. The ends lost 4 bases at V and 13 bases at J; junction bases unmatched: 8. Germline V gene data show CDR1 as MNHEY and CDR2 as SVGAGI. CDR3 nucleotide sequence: TGTGCCAGCAGTTCGAGACAGGGGAGTACACTGTTTTTT. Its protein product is CASSSRQGSTLFF.